This T cell receptor beta chain came from a study of cytomegalovirus exposure and HLA in healthy donors. Overall study findings and caveats: Earlier results showed most TCR beta V segments being productive about 87% or about 30% of the time.

This PCR relied on a set of 60 Vbeta primers and 13 Jbeta primers. Study processing details: Per a later analysis, the number of unique TCR beta chains was roughly 83 million, of which 9 million to 14 million were shared. Sequenced by immunoSEQ multiplex PCR; TCRdb stores in-frame clones only, minus some. V and J calls and clone size are given by that table; D and trimming were obtained from the DNA. The table has 150,000 to 200,000 clones, approximately 65% seen once. This clone was counted between two and nine times. Its antigen is currently unknown. The V and J ends lost 5 bases and 5 bases respectively, with 10 bases between them. Per the germline V gene, CDR1 is KGHSH and CDR2 is LQKENI. The CDR3 consists of 12 residues.

The sequenced sample consisted of PBMCs. V usage is TRBV18 and J usage is TRBJ2-7; perhaps TRBD1 as D (5 bases). The origin of this receptor is a middle-aged man in good health and CMV-seronegative. This chain's CDR3 is CASSTKGNEQYF. The CDR3 DNA sequence: TGTGCCAGCTCAACCAAGGGGAACGAGCAGTACTTC.